A selection of T cell receptor beta chains follows, all from one sample in a study of T cells in Graves' hyperthyroidism and ophthalmopathy. Using its own MiXCR run on the multiplex PCR reads, TCRdb lists one record per CDR3 protein. There are about 660,000 distinct CDR3 sequences in the sample; nearly 45% occur only once, and less than 9.5% lies in the top ten. The sequenced sample consisted of peripheral blood or thyroid tissue (not recorded which). These receptors originate from an adult man with Graves' disease, either hyperthyroidism or ophthalmopathy (not recorded which). Both conserved end residues are part of each CDR3. The D gene is left open where the match is weak.

v_call d_call cdr3_aa
TRBV10-3 . CAISESGLRNNQPQHF
TRBV20-1 TRBD1 CSARGTGGERVYEQYF
TRBV20-1 . CSASRDGGSYEQYF
TRBV5-1 TRBD1 CASSLSGQGTETQYF
TRBV6-5 TRBD1 CASSLTPGQGSNQPQHF
TRBV7-2 . CASSLEGGDSPQHF
TRBV6-6 . CASSYGAGRQPQHF
TRBV20-1 TRBD2 CSAGAGGLRETQYF
TRBV20-1 . CSARDAGIETQYF
TRBV7-6 TRBD2 CASSQGTSGGQEQYF
TRBV25-1 . CASRDGISEAFF
TRBV2 . CASSEARDQPQHF
TRBV7-2 TRBD2 CASSLGLGLAGDETQYF
TRBV7-2 TRBD1 CASSRQGSERNTIYF
TRBV5-1 TRBD2 CASRPVGGRALPGELFF
TRBV7-6 TRBD2 CASDPGGGLAYEQYF
TRBV29-1 TRBD1 CSVENRGGPQYYGYTF